A single sample is the source of the 16 T cell receptor beta chains below, sequenced in a study of response to subunit inactivated influenza vaccine. TCRdb passed the RT-PCR reads through MiXCR, listing each CDR3 protein once. Found here are some 540,000 distinct CDR3 sequences, under 25% of them singletons; the top ten hold under 3.5%. These sequences were also reported in another study, on T cells expressing NK-cell markers. That work adds: What made the TCR beta cDNA was 5'RACE template switching with UMIs.

The sequences come from CD4+ T cells sorted from PBMCs, collected 12 days after vaccination. The receptors shown here come from a man in his fifties who received an inactivated influenza vaccine.

A few counts support this clonotype. The chain combines TRBV9 with TRBJ2-6; D assignment may be TRBD1 or TRBD2 (5 bases each). V dropped 0 bases and J dropped 2 bases, with 6 bases sitting between them. The CDR3 length is 15 residues. Germline V CDR1 and CDR2: SGDLS, YYNGEE. CDR3 amino acids: CASSVGGTGANVLTF. The CDR3 DNA follows: TGTGCCAGCAGCGTAGGGGGGACTGGGGCCAACGTCCTGACTTTC.

This chain connects TRBV10-3 to TRBJ2-1; D is uncertain. Trimming removed 2 bases from V and 14 bases from J, with 13 bases in between. From germline, CDR1 is ENHRY and CDR2 SYGVKD. This CDR3 is 12 amino acids long. The DNA of the CDR3 is TGTGCCATCAGTGAGCCACAGCTACCTGAGTTCTTC. Residues: CAISEPQLPEFF.

This clonotype has more than one count but fewer than ten. V is TRBV4-3 and J is TRBJ2-7; D is unclear. Per the germline V gene, CDR1 is LGHNA and CDR2 is YSLEER. The CDR3 length is 13 residues. The V end was cut by 0 bases, the J end by 6 bases, with 9 bases between. The DNA for the CDR3 is TGCGCCAGCAGCCAAGACTCCGGGTCCGAGCAGTACTTC. Residues: CASSQDSGSEQYF.

This clonotype has just a few counts. The chain employs TRBV19 and TRBJ1-2, with D uncertain. This CDR3 is 12 amino acids long. Germline CDR1 is LNHDA and CDR2 is SQIVND (reference sequence). Trimming shortened V by 4 bases and J by 7 bases, and 10 bases separated the two germline ends. The CDR3, as DNA: TGTGCCAGTAGTAAAACCGCACGTGGCTACACCTTC. This gives the protein CASSKTARGYTF.

The rearrangement uses TRBV4-3 and TRBJ2-3, with TRBD1 matching over 8 bases. The germline gives CDR1 LGHNA, CDR2 YSLEER. This CDR3 is built from 16 residues. J lost 4 bases, V lost 1 base, and 7 bases had no gene match. The CDR3 protein is CASSQGAGGFADTQYF. Written as DNA, the CDR3 is TGCGCCAGCAGCCAAGGCGCAGGGGGCTTCGCAGATACGCAGTATTTT.

In this sample, this clonotype turned up a few times. The chain joins TRBV4-2 to TRBJ1-1; 8 nucleotides align to TRBD1. V gave up 1 base and J gave up 5 bases; unmatched junction bases: 9. The CDR3 is made up of 16 amino acids. Germline lookup yields CDR1 LGHNA and CDR2 YNFKEQ. The CDR3 loop is CASSQGLLTGETEAFF. DNA of the CDR3: TGTGCCAGCAGCCAAGGGTTATTGACAGGGGAGACTGAAGCTTTCTTT.

There are a few counts of this clonotype. This rearrangement joins TRBV12-3 or TRBV12-4 to TRBJ1-3; 7 bases map to TRBD1. This CDR3 comprises 14 residues. Trimming removed 5 bases from V and 5 bases from J; junction bases left unmatched: 6. The CDR3 nucleotides read TGTGCCAGCAGTGTCGGGACAGACAGAAACACCATATATTTT. This gives the protein CASSVGTDRNTIYF.

This clonotype occurred a few times. The chain uses TRBV6-2 or TRBV6-3 and TRBJ1-1; D possibly corresponds to TRBD1 (5 bases). This CDR3 contains 14 residues. Germline V gene lookup returns CDR1 MNHEY and CDR2 SVGEGT. Trimming removed 4 bases from V and 1 base from J, with 10 bases in between. The CDR3: CASSLSGKNTEAFF. In DNA, the CDR3 is TGTGCCAGCAGTTTGTCAGGGAAGAACACTGAAGCTTTCTTT.

This clonotype was seen more than once but under ten times. The chain combines TRBV4-1 with TRBJ2-7; the D gene is possibly TRBD1 (5 bases). CDR1 and CDR2 from the germline V gene are MGHRA and YSYEKL. Trimming took 1 base from V and 2 from J, leaving 12 bases between them. This CDR3 region has 15 residues. CDR3 residues: CASSQGLQAPYEQYF. The CDR3 nucleotides read TGCGCCAGCAGCCAAGGGTTACAGGCGCCCTACGAGCAGTACTTC.

V is TRBV20-1 and J is TRBJ1-1; tentatively, D is TRBD1 (5 bases). The CDR3 extends over 11 amino acids. Germline V gene sequence: CDR1 DFQATT, CDR2 SNEGSKA (reference sequence). V lost 6 bases and J 10 bases, leaving 15 bases between the germline ends. CDR3 sequence reads: CSAGFGGGAFF. As DNA, the CDR3 is TGCAGTGCGGGGTTCGGGGGGGGAGCTTTCTTT.

This clonotype has more than one count but fewer than ten. This chain uses TRBV6-5 with TRBJ2-5; D is unresolved. The CDR3 covers 13 residues. V lost 4 bases to trimming and J lost 5 bases, with 11 bases between them. CDR1 is MNHEY, CDR2 SVGAGI, per germline. The CDR3 is CASSSPGSETQYF. DNA for the CDR3: TGTGCCAGCAGTTCCCCCGGTAGTGAGACCCAGTACTTC.

The chain carries TRBV29-1 and TRBJ2-1; D uncertain. Trimming pared 6 bases from V and 5 bases from J, leaving 11 bases between. This CDR3 region has 12 residues. Germline lookup yields CDR1 SQVTM and CDR2 ANQGSEA. Written as DNA, the CDR3 is TGCAGCGTCGGCCAGCGAAACAATGAGCAGTTCTTC. Its translation: CSVGQRNNEQFF.

The rearrangement links TRBV6-2 or TRBV6-3 to TRBJ2-7, with a tentative D call TRBD2 (5 bases). This CDR3 comprises 12 residues. V was clipped by 10 bases and J by 3 bases, with 13 bases between them. CDR1 and CDR2 from the germline V gene are MNHEY and SVGEGT. The CDR3 is CATERRNYEQYF. The CDR3 bases are TGTGCCACCGAGCGGCGGAACTACGAGCAGTACTTC.

This rearrangement joins TRBV6-1 to TRBJ1-2; D is unresolved. V shed 7 bases and J shed 1 base, with 10 bases lying between them. The CDR3 length is 13 residues. CDR1 MNHNS and CDR2 SASEGT come from the germline V gene. CDR3 region: CASMNSDNYGYTF. The DNA of the CDR3 is TGTGCCAGCATGAACAGCGATAACTATGGCTACACCTTC.

This chain joins TRBV20-1 and TRBJ1-1, with D tentatively TRBD1 (5 bases). V was cut by 3 bases and J by 3 bases, with 17 bases left in between. The CDR3 has 15 residues. Germline V CDR1 and CDR2: DFQATT, SNEGSKA (reference sequence). The CDR3 region is CSARLGVARHTEAFF. CDR3 in DNA: TGCAGTGCTAGGCTAGGGGTGGCGCGACACACTGAAGCTTTCTTT.

This clonotype showed up many times. The chain links TRBV24-1 to TRBJ2-1; D may be TRBD2 (6 bases). CDR3 length: 17 residues. Trimming stripped 3 bases from V and 7 bases from J, with 21 bases between. Per germline, CDR1 KGHDR and CDR2 SFDVKD. The CDR3 bases are TGTGCCACCAGTGATCCCCCCGGGCAGTTGGGGAGGAATGAGCAGTTCTTC. As protein: CATSDPPGQLGRNEQFF.